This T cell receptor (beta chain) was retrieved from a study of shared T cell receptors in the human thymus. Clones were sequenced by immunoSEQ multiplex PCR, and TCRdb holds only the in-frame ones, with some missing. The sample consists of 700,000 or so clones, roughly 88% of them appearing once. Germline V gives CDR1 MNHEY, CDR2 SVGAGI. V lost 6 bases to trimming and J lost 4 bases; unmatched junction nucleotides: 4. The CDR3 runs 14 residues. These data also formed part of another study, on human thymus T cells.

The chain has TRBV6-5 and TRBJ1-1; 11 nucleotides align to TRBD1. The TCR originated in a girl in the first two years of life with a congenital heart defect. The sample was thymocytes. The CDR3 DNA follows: TGTGCCAGCAGCGGGGACAGGGGGGCCACTGAAGCTTTCTTT. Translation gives CASSGDRGATEAFF.